These 3 T cell receptor beta chains originate from one sample sequenced in a study of HIV-infected patients and healthy controls. cDNA was made from about 500 ng RNA using alpha and beta constant primers. Using multiplexing indices, alpha and beta chain libraries were generated apart by chain-specific third strand synthesis. TCRdb redid the calling of the 5' RACE reads with MiXCR, one entry per CDR3 protein. This table holds some 7,600 distinct CDR3 sequences, more than 8% found once. Whole blood was used without fractionation, so all unsorted peripheral T cells were included. The sample consisted of blood, taken before antiretroviral therapy. Every receptor here comes from an adult with HIV infection.

This clonotype was observed once. This chain links TRBV12-3 or TRBV12-4 with TRBJ1-3; D uncertain. The V and J ends lost 3 bases and 1 base respectively, with 19 bases between them. The CDR3 length is 18 residues. CDR3 DNA sequence: TGTGCCAGCAGTTTGTTCGGGCCCCTGGAACCTTCTGGAAACACCATATATTTT. Amino acid sequence: CASSLFGPLEPSGNTIYF.

This clonotype was picked up many times. This chain uses TRBV11-2 with TRBJ2-1; 7 positions agree with TRBD2. The germline V gene encodes CDR1 SGHAT and CDR2 FQNNGV. V shed 4 bases and J 0 bases; nucleotides not matched to a gene: 15. This CDR3 has 19 residues. CDR3 nucleotides: TGTGCCAGCAGCTCGCACCCTCCGTCTCGCGGGAGCTCCTACAATGAGCAGTTCTTC. Its protein product is CASSSHPPSRGSSYNEQFF.

Ten or more counts support this clonotype. The chain links TRBV24-1 to TRBJ2-1; 11 bases match TRBD2. The CDR3 is 14 amino acids. V lost 6 bases to trimming and J lost 8 bases; unmatched junction nucleotides: 5. Germline-derived CDR1 and CDR2 are KGHDR and SFDVKD. The CDR3 sequence: CATSIAGGPYEQFF. As DNA, the CDR3 is TGTGCCACCAGTATAGCGGGGGGGCCCTATGAGCAGTTCTTC.